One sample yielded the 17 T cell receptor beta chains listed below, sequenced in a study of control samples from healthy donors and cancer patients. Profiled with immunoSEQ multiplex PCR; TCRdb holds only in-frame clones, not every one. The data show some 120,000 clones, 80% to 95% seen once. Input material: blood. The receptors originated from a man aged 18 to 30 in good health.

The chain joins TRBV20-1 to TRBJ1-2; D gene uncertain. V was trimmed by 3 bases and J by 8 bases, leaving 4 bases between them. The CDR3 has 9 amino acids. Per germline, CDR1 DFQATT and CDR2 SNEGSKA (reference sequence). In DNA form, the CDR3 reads TGCAGTGCTAGCGCCGGCTACACCTTC. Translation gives CSASAGYTF.

In DNA form, the CDR3 reads TGTGCCATCAGTGAGGGGGGGACAGGGACCTACGAGCAGTACGTC. This gives the protein CAISEGGTGTYEQYV. This chain joins TRBV10-3 and TRBJ2-7; TRBD1 matches at 9 bases. The CDR3 extends over 15 amino acids. CDR1 ENHRY and CDR2 SYGVKD come from the germline V gene. Germline trimming cut 2 bases from V and 2 bases from J; bases unmatched to any gene: 4.

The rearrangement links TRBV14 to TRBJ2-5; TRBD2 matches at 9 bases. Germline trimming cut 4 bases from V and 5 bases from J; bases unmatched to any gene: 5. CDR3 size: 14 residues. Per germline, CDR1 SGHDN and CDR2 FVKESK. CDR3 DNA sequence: TGTGCCAGCAGCCCGGGGACTAGCTACGAGACCCAGTACTTC. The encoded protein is CASSPGTSYETQYF.

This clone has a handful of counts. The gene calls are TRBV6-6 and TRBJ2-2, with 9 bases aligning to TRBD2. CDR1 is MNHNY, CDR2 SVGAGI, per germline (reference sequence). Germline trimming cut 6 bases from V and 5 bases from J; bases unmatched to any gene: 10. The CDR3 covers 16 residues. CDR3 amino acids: CASSIAGDRGTGELFF. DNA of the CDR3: TGTGCCAGCAGCATAGCGGGAGATCGTGGGACCGGGGAGCTGTTTTTT.

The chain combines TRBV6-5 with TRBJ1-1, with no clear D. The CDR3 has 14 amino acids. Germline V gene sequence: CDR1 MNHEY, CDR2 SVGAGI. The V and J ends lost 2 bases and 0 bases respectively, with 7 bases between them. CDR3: CASSYAAMNTEAFF. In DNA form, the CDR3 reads TGTGCCAGCAGTTACGCGGCAATGAACACTGAAGCTTTCTTT.

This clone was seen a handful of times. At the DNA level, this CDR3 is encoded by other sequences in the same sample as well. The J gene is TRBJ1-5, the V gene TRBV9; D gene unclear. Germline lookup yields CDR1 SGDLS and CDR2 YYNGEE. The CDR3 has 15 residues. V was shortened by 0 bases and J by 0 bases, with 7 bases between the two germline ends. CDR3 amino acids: CASSVGADSNQPQHF. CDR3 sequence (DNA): TGTGCCAGCAGCGTAGGAGCAGATAGCAATCAGCCCCAGCATTTT.

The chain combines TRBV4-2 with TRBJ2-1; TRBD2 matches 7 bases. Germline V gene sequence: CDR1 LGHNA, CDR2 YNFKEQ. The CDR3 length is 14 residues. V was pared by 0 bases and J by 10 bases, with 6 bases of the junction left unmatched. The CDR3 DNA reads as TGTGCCAGCAGCCAAGATCTGACTAGCTGGGAGCAGTTCTTC. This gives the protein CASSQDLTSWEQFF.

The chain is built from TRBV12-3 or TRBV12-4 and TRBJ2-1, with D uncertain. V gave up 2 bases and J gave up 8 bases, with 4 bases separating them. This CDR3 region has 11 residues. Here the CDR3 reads CASSLSHEQFF. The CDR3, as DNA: TGTGCCAGCAGTTTATCCCATGAGCAGTTCTTC.

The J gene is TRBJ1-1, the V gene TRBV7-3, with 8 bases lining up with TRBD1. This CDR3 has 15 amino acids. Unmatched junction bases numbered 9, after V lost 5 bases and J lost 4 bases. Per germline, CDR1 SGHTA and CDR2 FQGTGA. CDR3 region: CASSKTGGGSTEAFF. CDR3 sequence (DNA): TGTGCCAGCAGCAAAACAGGGGGAGGGAGCACTGAAGCTTTCTTT.

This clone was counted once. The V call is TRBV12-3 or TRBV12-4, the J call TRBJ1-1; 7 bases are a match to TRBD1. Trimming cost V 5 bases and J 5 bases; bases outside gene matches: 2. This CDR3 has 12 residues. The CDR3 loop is CASSGDSTEAFF. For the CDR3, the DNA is TGTGCCAGCAGTGGGGACAGTACTGAAGCTTTCTTT.

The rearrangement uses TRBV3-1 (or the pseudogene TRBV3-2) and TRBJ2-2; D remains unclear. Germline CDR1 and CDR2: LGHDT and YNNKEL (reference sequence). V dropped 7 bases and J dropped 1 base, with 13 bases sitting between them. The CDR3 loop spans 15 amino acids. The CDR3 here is CASTLGRLNTGELFF. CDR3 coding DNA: TGTGCCAGCACCCTAGGACGGCTGAACACCGGGGAGCTGTTTTTT.

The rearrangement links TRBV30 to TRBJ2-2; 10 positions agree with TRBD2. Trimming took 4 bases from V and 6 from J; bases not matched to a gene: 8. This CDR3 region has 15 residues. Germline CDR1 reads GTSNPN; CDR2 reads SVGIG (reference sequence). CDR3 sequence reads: CAWTGRLAGAGELFF. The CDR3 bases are TGTGCCTGGACGGGTCGGCTAGCGGGAGCCGGGGAGCTGTTTTTT.

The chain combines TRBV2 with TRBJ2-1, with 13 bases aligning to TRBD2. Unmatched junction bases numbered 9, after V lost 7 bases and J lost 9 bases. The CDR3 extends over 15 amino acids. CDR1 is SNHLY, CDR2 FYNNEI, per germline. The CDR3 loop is CASKQGLAGMGEQFF. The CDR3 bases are TGTGCCAGCAAACAGGGACTAGCGGGAATGGGTGAGCAGTTCTTC.

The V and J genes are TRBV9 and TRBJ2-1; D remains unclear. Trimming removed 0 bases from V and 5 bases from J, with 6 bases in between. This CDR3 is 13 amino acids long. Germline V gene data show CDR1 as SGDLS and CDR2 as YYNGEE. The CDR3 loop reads CASSVVSNNEQFF. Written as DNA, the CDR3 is TGTGCCAGCAGCGTAGTCAGCAACAATGAGCAGTTCTTC.

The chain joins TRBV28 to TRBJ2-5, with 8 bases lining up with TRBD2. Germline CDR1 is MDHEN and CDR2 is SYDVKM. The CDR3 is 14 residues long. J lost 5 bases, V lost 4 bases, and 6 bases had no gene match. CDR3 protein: CASSSAAGEETQYF. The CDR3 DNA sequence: TGTGCCAGCAGTTCAGCAGCGGGGGAGGAGACCCAGTACTTC.

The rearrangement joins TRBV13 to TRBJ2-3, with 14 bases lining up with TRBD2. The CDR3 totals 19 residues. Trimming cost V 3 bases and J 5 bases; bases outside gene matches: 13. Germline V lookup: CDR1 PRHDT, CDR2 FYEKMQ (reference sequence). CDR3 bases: TGTGCCAGCAGCTTTGGTGCCGGGACTAGCGGGAGAGTAGGAGATACGCAGTATTTT. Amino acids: CASSFGAGTSGRVGDTQYF.

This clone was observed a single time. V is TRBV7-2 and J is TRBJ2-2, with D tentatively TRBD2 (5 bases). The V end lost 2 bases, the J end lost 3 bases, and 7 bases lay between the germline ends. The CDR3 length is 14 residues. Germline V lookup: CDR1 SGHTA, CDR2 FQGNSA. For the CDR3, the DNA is TGTGCCAGCAGCTTAAAAGCGGACACCGGGGAGCTGTTTTTT. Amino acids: CASSLKADTGELFF.